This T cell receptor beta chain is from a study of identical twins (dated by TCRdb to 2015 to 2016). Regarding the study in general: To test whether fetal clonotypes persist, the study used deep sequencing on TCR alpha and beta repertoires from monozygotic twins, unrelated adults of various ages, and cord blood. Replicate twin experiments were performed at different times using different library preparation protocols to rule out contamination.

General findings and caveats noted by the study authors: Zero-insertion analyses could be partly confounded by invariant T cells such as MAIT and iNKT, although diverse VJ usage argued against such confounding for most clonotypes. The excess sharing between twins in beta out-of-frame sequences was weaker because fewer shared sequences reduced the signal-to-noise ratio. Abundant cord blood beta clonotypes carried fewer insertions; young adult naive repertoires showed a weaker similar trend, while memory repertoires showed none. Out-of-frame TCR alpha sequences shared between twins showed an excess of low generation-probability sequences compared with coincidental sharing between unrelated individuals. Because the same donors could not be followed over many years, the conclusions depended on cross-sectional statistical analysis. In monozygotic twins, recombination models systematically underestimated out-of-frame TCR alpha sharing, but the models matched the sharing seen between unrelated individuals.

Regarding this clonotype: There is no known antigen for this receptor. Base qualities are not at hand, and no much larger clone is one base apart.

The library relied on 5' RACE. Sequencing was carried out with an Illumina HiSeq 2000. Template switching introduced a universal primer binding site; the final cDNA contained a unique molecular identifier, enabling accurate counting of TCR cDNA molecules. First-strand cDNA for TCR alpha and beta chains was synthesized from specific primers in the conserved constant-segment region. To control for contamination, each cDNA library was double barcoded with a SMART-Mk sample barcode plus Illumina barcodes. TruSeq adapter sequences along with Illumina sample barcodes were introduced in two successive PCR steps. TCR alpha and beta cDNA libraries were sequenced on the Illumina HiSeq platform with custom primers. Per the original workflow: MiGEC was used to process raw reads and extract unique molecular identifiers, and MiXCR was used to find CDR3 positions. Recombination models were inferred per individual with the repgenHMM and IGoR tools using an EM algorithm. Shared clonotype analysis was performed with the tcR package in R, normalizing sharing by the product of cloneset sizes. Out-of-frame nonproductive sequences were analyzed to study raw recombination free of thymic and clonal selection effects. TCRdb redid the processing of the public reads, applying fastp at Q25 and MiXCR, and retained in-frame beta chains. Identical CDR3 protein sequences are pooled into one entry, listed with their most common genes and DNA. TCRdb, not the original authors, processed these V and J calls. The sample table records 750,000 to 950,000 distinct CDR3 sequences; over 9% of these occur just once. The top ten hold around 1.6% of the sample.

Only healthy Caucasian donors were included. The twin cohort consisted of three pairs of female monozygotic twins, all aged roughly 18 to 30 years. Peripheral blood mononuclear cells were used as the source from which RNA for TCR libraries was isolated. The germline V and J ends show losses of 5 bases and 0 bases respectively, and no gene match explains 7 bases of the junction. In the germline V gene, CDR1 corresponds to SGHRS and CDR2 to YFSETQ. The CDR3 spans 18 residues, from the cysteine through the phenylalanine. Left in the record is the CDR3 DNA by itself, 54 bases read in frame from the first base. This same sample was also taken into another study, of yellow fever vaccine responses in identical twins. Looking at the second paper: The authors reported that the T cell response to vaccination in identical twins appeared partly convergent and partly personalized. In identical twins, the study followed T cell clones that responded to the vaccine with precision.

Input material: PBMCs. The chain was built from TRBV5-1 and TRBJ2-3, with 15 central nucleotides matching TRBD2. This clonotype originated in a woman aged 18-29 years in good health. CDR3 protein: CASRTGTSGGSSTDTQYF. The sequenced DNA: TGCGCCAGCAGGACAGGGACTAGCGGGGGGTCAAGCACAGATACGCAGTATTTT. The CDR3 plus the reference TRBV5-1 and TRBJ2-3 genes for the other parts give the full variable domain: KAGVTQTPRYLIKTRGQQVTLSCSPISGHRSVSWYQQTPGQGLQFLFEYFSETQRNKGNFPGRFSGRQFSNSRSEMNVSTLELGDSALYLCASRTGTSGGSSTDTQYFGPGTRLTVL.